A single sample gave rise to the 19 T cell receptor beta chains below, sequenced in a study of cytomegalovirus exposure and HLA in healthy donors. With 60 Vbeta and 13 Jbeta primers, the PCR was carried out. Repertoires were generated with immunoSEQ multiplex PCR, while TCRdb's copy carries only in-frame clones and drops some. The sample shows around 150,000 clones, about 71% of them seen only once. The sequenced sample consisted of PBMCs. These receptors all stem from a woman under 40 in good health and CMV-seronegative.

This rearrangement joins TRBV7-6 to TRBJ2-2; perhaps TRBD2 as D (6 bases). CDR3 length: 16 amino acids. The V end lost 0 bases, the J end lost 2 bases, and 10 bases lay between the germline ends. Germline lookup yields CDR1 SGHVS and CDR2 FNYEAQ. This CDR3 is CASSLAGGSNTGELFF. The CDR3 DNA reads TGTGCCAGCAGCTTAGCGGGAGGTTCCAACACCGGGGAGCTGTTTTTT.

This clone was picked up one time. Here the CDR3 DNA reads TGCGCCAGCAGCCCTGGGGCGGCACGCCGCTCCGAGCAGTACTTC. Its protein product is CASSPGAARRSEQYF. This chain links TRBV4-3 with TRBJ2-7; possible D gene TRBD1, 5 bases. This CDR3 is 15 amino acids long. Between the trimmed V and J ends, which lost 4 bases and 6 bases, there was a span of 19 bases. Germline CDR1 reads LGHNA; CDR2 reads YSLEER.

The CDR3 nucleotides read TGTGCCAGCAGCGTCGGCGGGAACCCCACAGATACGCAGTATTTT. Protein sequence: CASSVGGNPTDTQYF. The chain has TRBV9 and TRBJ2-3; D perhaps matches TRBD2 (6 bases). The V and J ends lost 2 bases and 2 bases respectively, with 12 bases between them. The germline V gene encodes CDR1 SGDLS and CDR2 YYNGEE. The CDR3 has 15 residues.

The chain's CDR3 is CASSQLGGQETQYF. CDR3 nucleotides: TGCGCCAGCAGCCAACTGGGGGGTCAAGAGACCCAGTACTTC. The rearrangement uses TRBV4-3 and TRBJ2-5, with D perhaps matching TRBD2 (6 bases). Between the trimmed V and J ends, which lost 2 bases and 2 bases, there was a span of 9 bases. Germline assignment: CDR1 LGHNA and CDR2 YSLEER. The CDR3 has 14 residues.

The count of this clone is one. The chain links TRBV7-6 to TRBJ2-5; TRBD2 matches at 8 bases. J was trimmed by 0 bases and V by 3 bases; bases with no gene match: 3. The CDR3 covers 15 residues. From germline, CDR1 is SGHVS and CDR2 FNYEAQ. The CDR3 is CASSFLAGYQETQYF. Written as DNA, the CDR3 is TGTGCCAGCAGCTTCTTAGCGGGATACCAAGAGACCCAGTACTTC.

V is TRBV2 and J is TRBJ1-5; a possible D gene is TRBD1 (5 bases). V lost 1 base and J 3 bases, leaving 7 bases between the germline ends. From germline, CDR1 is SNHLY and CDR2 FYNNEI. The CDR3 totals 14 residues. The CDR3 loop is CASSEGQSNQPQHF. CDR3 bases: TGTGCCAGCAGTGAAGGACAGTCCAATCAGCCCCAGCATTTT.

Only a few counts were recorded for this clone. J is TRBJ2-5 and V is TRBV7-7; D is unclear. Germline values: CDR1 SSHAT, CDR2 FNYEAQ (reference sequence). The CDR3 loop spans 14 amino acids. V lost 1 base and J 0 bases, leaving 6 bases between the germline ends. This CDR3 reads CASSLGRNQETQYF. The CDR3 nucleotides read TGTGCCAGCAGCTTAGGGCGGAACCAAGAGACCCAGTACTTC.

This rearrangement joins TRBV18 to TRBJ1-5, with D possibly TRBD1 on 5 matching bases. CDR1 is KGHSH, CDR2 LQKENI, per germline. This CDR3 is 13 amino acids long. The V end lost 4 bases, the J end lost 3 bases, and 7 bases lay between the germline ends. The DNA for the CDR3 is TGTGCCAGCTCACAGGGGCTCAATCAGCCCCAGCATTTT. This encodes CASSQGLNQPQHF. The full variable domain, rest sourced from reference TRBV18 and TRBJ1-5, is NAGVMQNPRHLVRRRGQEARLRCSPMKGHSHVYWYRQLPEEGLKFMVYLQKENIIDESGMPKERFSAEFPKEGPSILRIQQVVRGDSAAYFCASSQGLNQPQHFGDGTRLSIL.

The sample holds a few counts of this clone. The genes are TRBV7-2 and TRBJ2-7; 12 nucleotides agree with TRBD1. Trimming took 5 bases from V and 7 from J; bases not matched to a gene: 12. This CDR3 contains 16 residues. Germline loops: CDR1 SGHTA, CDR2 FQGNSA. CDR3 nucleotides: TGTGCCAGCAGCCGGAGGGGGGGACAGGGGGCTCAGGAGCAGTACTTC. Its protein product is CASSRRGGQGAQEQYF. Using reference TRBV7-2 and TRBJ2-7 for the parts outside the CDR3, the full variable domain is GAGVSQSPSNKVTEKGKDVELRCDPISGHTALYWYRQSLGQGLEFLIYFQGNSAPDKSGLPSDRFSAERTGGSVSTLTIQRTQQEDSAVYLCASSRRGGQGAQEQYFGPGTRLTVT.

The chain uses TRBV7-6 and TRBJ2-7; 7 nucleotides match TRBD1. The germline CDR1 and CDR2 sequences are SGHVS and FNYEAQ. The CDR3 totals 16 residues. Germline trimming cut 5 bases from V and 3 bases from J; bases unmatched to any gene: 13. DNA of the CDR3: TGTGCCAGCAGCCCTAGGCTGGACAGGCATTACTACGAGCAGTACTTC. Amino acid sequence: CASSPRLDRHYYEQYF.

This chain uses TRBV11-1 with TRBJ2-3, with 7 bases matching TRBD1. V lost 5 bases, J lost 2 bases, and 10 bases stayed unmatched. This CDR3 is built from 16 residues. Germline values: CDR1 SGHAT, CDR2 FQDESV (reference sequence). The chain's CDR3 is CASSKRQGRLTDTQYF. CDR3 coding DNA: TGTGCCAGCAGCAAACGACAGGGTCGGCTCACAGATACGCAGTATTTT. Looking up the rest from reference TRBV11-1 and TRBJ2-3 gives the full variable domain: EAEVAQSPRYKITEKSQAVAFWCDPISGHATLYWYRQILGQGPELLVQFQDESVVDDSQLPKDRFSAERLKGVDSTLKIQPAELGDSAMYLCASSKRQGRLTDTQYFGPGTRLTVL.

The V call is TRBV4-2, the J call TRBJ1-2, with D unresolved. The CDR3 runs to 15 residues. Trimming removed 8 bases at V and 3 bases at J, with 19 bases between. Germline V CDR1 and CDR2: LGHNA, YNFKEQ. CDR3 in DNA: TGTGCCAGCCGAATCGGGGATGGGAAGGACTATGGCTACACCTTC. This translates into CASRIGDGKDYGYTF.

The CDR3 DNA reads as TGTGCCAGCAGTACTGTTCCCTACAATGAGCAGTTCTTC. It translates to CASSTVPYNEQFF. The V and J genes are TRBV6-5 and TRBJ2-1, with no clear D. This CDR3 contains 13 residues. Germline CDR1 and CDR2: MNHEY and SVGAGI. The V end was cut by 5 bases, the J end by 2 bases, with 7 bases between.

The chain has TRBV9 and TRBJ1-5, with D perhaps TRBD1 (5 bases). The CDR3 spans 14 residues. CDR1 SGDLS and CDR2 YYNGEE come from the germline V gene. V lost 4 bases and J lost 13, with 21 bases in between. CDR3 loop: CASSTDSNQPPQHF. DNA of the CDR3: TGTGCCAGCAGCACTGACAGCAATCAGCCCCCTCAGCATTTT.

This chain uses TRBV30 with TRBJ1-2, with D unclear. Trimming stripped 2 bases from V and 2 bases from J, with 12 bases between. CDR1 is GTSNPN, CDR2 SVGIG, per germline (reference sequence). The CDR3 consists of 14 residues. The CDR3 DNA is TGTGCCTGGAGTATATGGGCAGGCAACTATGGCTACACCTTC. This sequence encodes CAWSIWAGNYGYTF.

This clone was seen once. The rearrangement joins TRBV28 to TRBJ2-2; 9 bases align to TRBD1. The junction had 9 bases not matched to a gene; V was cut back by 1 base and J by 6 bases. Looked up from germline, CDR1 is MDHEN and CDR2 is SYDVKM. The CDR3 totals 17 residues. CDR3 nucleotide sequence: TGTGCCAGCAGTTTATTTCTGGGACAGGGAGTCCCCGGGGAGCTGTTTTTT. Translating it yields CASSLFLGQGVPGELFF.

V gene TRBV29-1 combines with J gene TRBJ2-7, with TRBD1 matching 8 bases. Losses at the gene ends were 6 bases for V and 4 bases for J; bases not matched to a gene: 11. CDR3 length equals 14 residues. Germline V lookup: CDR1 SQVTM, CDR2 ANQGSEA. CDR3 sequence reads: CSVVPDRAAYEQYF. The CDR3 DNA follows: TGCAGCGTCGTACCGGACAGGGCGGCGTACGAGCAGTACTTC.

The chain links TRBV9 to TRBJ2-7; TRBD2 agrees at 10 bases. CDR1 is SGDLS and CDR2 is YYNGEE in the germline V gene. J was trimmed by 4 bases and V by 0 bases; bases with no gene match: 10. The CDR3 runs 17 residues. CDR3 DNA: TGTGCCAGCAGCGTAGGGGTGGATAGCGGGAGGAGGTACGAGCAGTACTTC. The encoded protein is CASSVGVDSGRRYEQYF.

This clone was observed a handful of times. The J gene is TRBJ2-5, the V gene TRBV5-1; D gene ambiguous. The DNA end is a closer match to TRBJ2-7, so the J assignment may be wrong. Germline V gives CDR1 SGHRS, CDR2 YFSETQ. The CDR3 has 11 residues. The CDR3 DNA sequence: TGCGCCAGCAGCTTGGGGTACGAGCAGTACTTC. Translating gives CASSLGYEQYF.